A single sample is the source of the 8 T cell receptor beta chains below, sequenced in a study of blood T cell dynamics during melanoma immunotherapy. Time point specified: week 3, after first cycle of checkpoint inhibitor. Clones were read by immunoSEQ multiplex PCR, and TCRdb kept only the in-frame ones, dropping some. Among roughly 6,800 clones listed, over 65% were seen once. Sequencing was performed on blood, taken from a patient treated with checkpoint blockade. The receptors were gathered from a human donor with melanoma.

The chain carries TRBV14 and TRBJ2-4, with D perhaps matching TRBD1 (6 bases). V lost 4 bases and J 0 bases, leaving 13 bases between the germline ends. This CDR3 region has 16 residues. The V gene's germline CDR1 is SGHDN and CDR2 FVKESK. The CDR3 sequence is CASSPRQELAKNIQYF. Here the CDR3 DNA reads TGTGCCAGCAGCCCAAGACAGGAACTAGCCAAAAACATTCAGTACTTC.

J is TRBJ2-1 and V is TRBV4-2, with 10 bases that match TRBD2. Trimming took 0 bases from V and 9 from J; bases not matched to a gene: 5. The V gene's germline CDR1 is LGHNA and CDR2 YNFKEQ. The CDR3 has 15 residues. The CDR3 region is CASSQDQLAGGEQFF. The CDR3 nucleotides read TGTGCCAGCAGCCAAGATCAGTTAGCGGGGGGTGAGCAGTTCTTC.

CDR3: CASSPGQGPGNTIYF. In DNA form, the CDR3 reads TGTGCCAGCAGCCCGGGACAGGGGCCCGGAAACACCATATATTTT. V usage is TRBV11-3 and J usage is TRBJ1-3; 10 nucleotides line up with TRBD1. The germline V gene encodes CDR1 SGHNT and CDR2 YENEEA. The length of the CDR3 is 15 residues. The V gene end was trimmed by 5 bases and the J gene end by 4 bases; junction bases not matched to a gene: 5.

The V call is TRBV18, the J call TRBJ2-7; 9 bases are shared with TRBD1. After removal of 1 base from V and 1 base from J, the junction contained 2 bases not matched to a gene. The germline CDR1 and CDR2 sequences are KGHSH and LQKENI. The CDR3 sequence is 15 residues long. DNA for the CDR3: TGTGCCAGCTCACCACAGGACAGGGGATCCTACGAGCAGTACTTC. Translation gives CASSPQDRGSYEQYF.

This sequence joins TRBV5-1 and TRBJ1-1, with unresolved D. The CDR3 has 16 amino acids. Trimming took off 0 bases at V and 3 bases at J, with 15 bases between the two ends. In germline, CDR1 is SGHRS, CDR2 YFSETQ. CDR3: CASSLEGLGRDTEAFF. The CDR3, as DNA: TGCGCCAGCAGCTTGGAAGGGTTAGGGAGGGACACTGAAGCTTTCTTT. Filled out from reference TRBV5-1 and TRBJ1-1, the complete variable domain reads KAGVTQTPRYLIKTRGQQVTLSCSPISGHRSVSWYQQTPGQGLQFLFEYFSETQRNKGNFPGRFSGRQFSNSRSEMNVSTLELGDSALYLCASSLEGLGRDTEAFFGQGTRLTVV.

V usage is TRBV11-3 and J usage is TRBJ2-2; D not resolved. Trimming pared 0 bases from V and 3 bases from J, leaving 5 bases between. CDR3 size: 14 residues. CDR1 is SGHNT, CDR2 YENEEA, per germline. CDR3 sequence: CASSLDGYTGELFF. CDR3 nucleotides: TGTGCCAGCAGCTTAGACGGGTACACCGGGGAGCTGTTTTTT. The full variable domain, its missing parts supplied by reference TRBV11-3 and TRBJ2-2, is EAGVVQSPRYKIIEKKQPVAFWCNPISGHNTLYWYLQNLGQGPELLIRYENEEAVDDSQLPKDRFSAERLKGVDSTLKIQPAELGDSAVYLCASSLDGYTGELFFGEGSRLTVL.

The V gene is TRBV18, the J gene TRBJ2-7; a weak D match, TRBD2 (5 bases). Germline V gene sequence: CDR1 KGHSH, CDR2 LQKENI. This CDR3 has 12 residues. Trimming cost V 6 bases and J 3 bases, with 9 bases left between them. The CDR3 region is CASSPGNYEQYF. CDR3 nucleotide sequence: TGTGCCAGCTCCCCGGGGAACTACGAGCAGTACTTC.

In its sample, this clone was seen once. The chain has TRBV7-3 and TRBJ2-3; D ambiguous. V lost 1 base to trimming and J lost 6 bases, with 8 bases between them. The CDR3 is 13 residues long. Germline V CDR1 and CDR2: SGHTA, FQGTGA. CDR3 DNA sequence: TGTGCCAGCAGCTTAAGTTTACGGGATACGCAGTATTTT. Translation gives CASSLSLRDTQYF.